These 10 T cell receptor beta chains came from one sample sequenced in a study of blood T cell repertoires in COVID-19. Clones were read by immunoSEQ multiplex PCR, and TCRdb kept only the in-frame ones, dropping some. This sample has 130,000 or so clones; 77% occur once, and the top ten carry 6.5% to 9%. The sample was peripheral blood. The source is a human donor in a cohort sampled during active COVID-19.

The gene calls are TRBV3-1 (or the pseudogene TRBV3-2) and TRBJ2-7; TRBD1 matches 8 bases. The trim removed 4 bases at V and 4 bases at J, leaving 6 bases unmatched. The CDR3 has 14 residues. CDR1 is LGHDT, CDR2 YNNKEL, per germline (reference sequence). This CDR3 reads CASSPWTGSYEQYF. The CDR3 region has the DNA TGTGCCAGCAGCCCGTGGACAGGGTCGTACGAGCAGTACTTC.

The chain joins TRBV7-4 to TRBJ2-1, with a tentative D call TRBD2 (6 bases). Germline loops: CDR1 SGHVT, CDR2 SQSDAQ. There are 16 residues in the CDR3. V was pared by 4 bases and J by 2 bases, with 15 bases between. The DNA of the CDR3 is TGTGCCAGCAGCTGGGAGGCCGGCAGGGCCTACAATGAGCAGTTCTTC. Translating gives CASSWEAGRAYNEQFF.

The chain carries TRBV5-1 and TRBJ1-1; D is ambiguous. Trimming removed 4 bases from V and 4 bases from J, with 14 bases in between. CDR1 SGHRS and CDR2 YFSETQ come from the germline V gene. The length of the CDR3 is 14 residues. The CDR3 region is CASSTNTASTEAFF. Here the CDR3 DNA reads TGCGCCAGCAGCACAAATACCGCCAGCACTGAAGCTTTCTTT. Full variable domain (outside the CDR3, taken from reference TRBV5-1 and TRBJ1-1): KAGVTQTPRYLIKTRGQQVTLSCSPISGHRSVSWYQQTPGQGLQFLFEYFSETQRNKGNFPGRFSGRQFSNSRSEMNVSTLELGDSALYLCASSTNTASTEAFFGQGTRLTVV.

J is TRBJ1-5 and V is TRBV28; D is unresolved. The V and J ends lost 7 bases and 2 bases respectively, with 15 bases between them. Germline V gene lookup returns CDR1 MDHEN and CDR2 SYDVKM. This CDR3 is 15 amino acids long. Here the CDR3 DNA reads TGTGCCAGCATTACCCCCAGGCACCGCAATCAGCCCCAGCATTTT. Translated: CASITPRHRNQPQHF.

The CDR3 nucleotides are TGTGCCAGCAGTGTTGGCAGCGGGCTCCTCGGCTACACCTTC. Residues: CASSVGSGLLGYTF. The rearrangement links TRBV2 to TRBJ1-2; no clear D. The germline V gene encodes CDR1 SNHLY and CDR2 FYNNEI. With 4 bases removed from V and 8 bases from J, the gap between germline ends came to 17 bases. The CDR3 totals 14 residues.

The CDR3 DNA reads TGTGCCAGCAGACCGGGAGGGCCTTATGAGCAGTACTTC. Its protein product is CASRPGGPYEQYF. V is TRBV6-5 and J is TRBJ2-7, with 8 bases fitting TRBD2. J lost 7 bases, V lost 6 bases, and 8 bases had no gene match. This CDR3 region has 13 residues. CDR1 is MNHEY, CDR2 SVGAGI, per germline.

The chain uses TRBV9 and TRBJ2-7; possible D gene TRBD2, 6 bases. The germline V and J ends were trimmed by 0 bases and 3 bases, with 13 bases remaining between them. The CDR3 covers 15 residues. Germline V lookup: CDR1 SGDLS, CDR2 YYNGEE. CDR3 bases: TGTGCCAGCAGCGTAGAGGAGGGGTCGGGCTACGAGCAGTACTTC. Translating gives CASSVEEGSGYEQYF.

This chain joins TRBV10-3 and TRBJ2-7, with 8 bases aligning to TRBD2. V was clipped by 3 bases and J by 5 bases; unmatched bases: 15. Germline V gene sequence: CDR1 ENHRY, CDR2 SYGVKD. The CDR3 has 17 residues. CDR3 protein: CAISEPAGGRVGDEQYF. Here the CDR3 DNA reads TGTGCCATCAGTGAACCGGCGGGAGGTAGGGTAGGAGACGAGCAGTACTTC.

In this sample, this clone turned up a few times. The V call is TRBV5-1, the J call TRBJ2-7; a possible D gene is TRBD1 (6 bases). Germline loops: CDR1 SGHRS, CDR2 YFSETQ. The CDR3 sequence is 14 residues long. Trimming cost V 0 bases and J 0 bases, with 7 bases left between them. The CDR3 here is CASSLEQGSYEQYF. The CDR3 DNA reads TGCGCCAGCAGCTTGGAACAGGGCTCCTACGAGCAGTACTTC.

This chain joins TRBV9 and TRBJ1-1, with 7 bases aligning to TRBD1. The CDR3 totals 14 residues. J was trimmed by 5 bases and V by 4 bases; bases with no gene match: 8. Germline CDR1 SGDLS, CDR2 YYNGEE. CDR3 sequence (DNA): TGTGCCAGCAGCCTGACAGGGATGCTTACTGAAGCTTTCTTT. This encodes CASSLTGMLTEAFF. Supplemented by reference TRBV9 and TRBJ1-1, the full variable domain reads DSGVTQTPKHLITATGQRVTLRCSPRSGDLSVYWYQQSLDQGLQFLIQYYNGEERAKGNILERFSAQQFPDLHSELNLSSLELGDSALYFCASSLTGMLTEAFFGQGTRLTVV.